Listed here is a single T cell receptor (beta chain). Its antigen remains unidentified. These data originate in a study of T-cell reconstitution after alpha-beta-depleted transplantation in children. Study findings and constraints: As was reported, about two months after transplant, alpha-beta T cells came from several hundred expanded graft clones. Newly made T cells mostly supplied T-cell counts and diversity one year after transplant. The origin of high day-60 TCRbeta diversity in some patients lay in surviving recipient T cells and thymic progenitors.

The germline gives CDR1 SEHNR, CDR2 FQNEAQ (reference sequence). V was trimmed by 3 bases and J by 9 bases, leaving 6 bases between them. This CDR3 is built from 11 residues. Unique molecular identifiers were built into the TCRbeta library. TCRdb ran MiXCR on the PCR reads and lists one entry per CDR3 protein. The profile covers some 80,000 distinct CDR3 sequences, with about a sixth appearing a single time and roughly half taken by the ten largest. This specimen consisted of PBMCs, mostly from graft donor cells, obtained 360 days after TCRalphabeta/CD19-depleted stem cell transplant. The rearrangement uses TRBV7-9 and TRBJ2-1; no clear D. The sequence was collected from a male patient between 2 and 10 years old who had a stem cell transplant for acute lymphoblastic leukemia, so the T cells may come from the graft donor. The CDR3 sequence is CASSFTSEQFF. CDR3 sequence (DNA): TGTGCCAGCAGCTTTACAAGTGAGCAGTTCTTC.